Here is one T cell receptor beta chain with its context. Its specificity is not known. This entry is derived from a study of OX40 agonist ivuxolimab in advanced cancers. About the research overall: Patients were dosed with the agonistic anti-OX40 (CD134) antibody ivuxolimab. Three patients showed partial responses: one hepatocellular carcinoma and two cutaneous melanoma cases.

Clones were read by immunoSEQ multiplex PCR, and TCRdb kept only the in-frame ones, dropping some. The table records about 100,000 clones, roughly 90% of them present only once. Study results and caveats: Dose levels from 0.1 to 3.0 mg/kg saw CD4+ and CD8+ blood T cells expand clonally by week 6. Average numbers of expanded clones were greater in CD8+ T cells than in CD4+.

This CDR3 region has 13 residues. The V and J ends lost 11 bases and 4 bases respectively, with 15 bases between them. Germline V gene sequence: CDR1 SNHLY, CDR2 FYNNEI. J is TRBJ2-1 and V is TRBV2, with a possible D match to TRBD2 (7 bases). The sample here was CD4+ or CD8+ T cells sorted from blood, taken in a trial of the OX40 agonist ivuxolimab. This sequence originates from an adult with an advanced solid tumor such as melanoma, head and neck, liver or kidney cancer. The CDR3 is CAGRGELYNEQFF. CDR3 coding DNA: TGTGCCGGGAGGGGGGAGCTGTACAATGAGCAGTTCTTC.